Each of the 26 T cell receptor beta chains below was sequenced from the same sample in a study of immune heterogeneity within non-small cell lung tumors. Template material for each sample was about 560 ng of bulk tumor genomic DNA. Each primary tumor yielded several biopsies, collected far apart from one another at surgery. Enrolled patients presented with newly diagnosed, previously untreated non-small cell lung cancer and underwent curative surgery. The authors amplified TCR beta CDR3 by multiplex PCR with 32 V and 13 J primers. TCRdb analysed the multiplex PCR reads with MiXCR anew, one entry per CDR3 protein. The table records a few thousand distinct CDR3 sequences, over 20% of them present only once. The sequencing sample was made of lung tumor tissue. The receptors come from a woman between 55 and 75 years old with non-small cell lung cancer.

As regards this clonotype: A read error may be the cause here, since a much bigger clone is one base away. The chain is built from TRBV9 and TRBJ2-7, with D maybe TRBD2 (7 bases). The length of the CDR3 is 15 residues. Germline V gene sequence: CDR1 SGDLS, CDR2 YYNGEE. V was cut by 6 bases and J by 0 bases, with 16 bases left in between. The CDR3 nucleotides read TGTGCCAGCAACGCTAGGGGGGGCCCCTCCTACGAGCAGTACTTC. Residues: CASNARGGPSYEQYF.

This clonotype ranks as medium-sized. The chain joins TRBV27 to TRBJ2-1, with 12 bases aligning to TRBD1. Per germline, CDR1 MNHEY and CDR2 SMNVEV (reference sequence). The V gene end was trimmed by 3 bases and the J gene end by 7 bases; junction bases not matched to a gene: 10. The CDR3 spans 17 residues. The CDR3 here is CASSFYGTGGARNEQFF. The CDR3 nucleotides are TGTGCCAGCAGTTTTTACGGGACAGGGGGCGCGAGGAATGAGCAGTTCTTC.

By its share, this clonotype is medium-sized (0.01 to 0.1%). The rearrangement links TRBV30 to TRBJ2-3; D is possibly TRBD2 (5 bases). Germline CDR1 reads GTSNPN; CDR2 reads SVGIG (reference sequence). This CDR3 comprises 11 residues. CDR3 nucleotides: TGTGCGATGGAGGCACCGGATACGCAGTATTTT. This codes for CAMEAPDTQYF.

By its share, this clonotype is medium-sized (0.01 to 0.1%). The V and J genes are TRBV28 and TRBJ2-3, with a possible D match to TRBD2 (6 bases). The CDR3 contains 16 residues. CDR1 MDHEN and CDR2 SYDVKM come from the germline V gene. V gave up 6 bases and J gave up 2 bases, with 18 bases separating them. CDR3 sequence: CASSPWRGALTDTQYF. The CDR3 nucleotides read TGTGCCAGCAGCCCATGGAGGGGAGCTCTCACAGATACGCAGTATTTT.

This clonotype turned up a few times. The chain is built from TRBV6-2 or TRBV6-3 and TRBJ2-1, with D possibly matching TRBD1 (6 bases). CDR3 length equals 16 residues. The V gene lost 7 bases and the J gene lost 2 bases, with 18 bases spanning the gap. CDR1 is MNHEY, CDR2 SVGEGT, per germline. The CDR3: CASKPHRALPYNEQFF. The CDR3 DNA follows: TGTGCCAGCAAACCCCACAGGGCCCTACCCTACAATGAGCAGTTCTTC.

This clonotype was counted between two and nine times. The genes are TRBV10-3 and TRBJ1-2; 8 bases agree with TRBD1. CDR1 is ENHRY, CDR2 SYGVKD, per germline. V lost 4 bases, J lost 8 bases, and 6 bases stayed unmatched. The CDR3 spans 13 residues. CDR3 DNA: TGTGCCATCAGTGGAACAGGGGGTAAGGGCTACACCTTC. Translating gives CAISGTGGKGYTF.

This clonotype was found many times. J is TRBJ2-4 and V is TRBV28, with 11 bases lining up with TRBD2. V gave up 6 bases and J gave up 16 bases; unmatched junction bases: 8. This CDR3 is 12 amino acids long. CDR1 is MDHEN and CDR2 is SYDVKM in the germline V gene. The CDR3 DNA reads TGTGCCAGCAGGTCGACTAGCGGGGCCTCCTACTTC. Translation gives CASRSTSGASYF.

To note about this clonotype: With a much larger clone just one base away, this may be a read error. The chain has TRBV19 and TRBJ2-3; D gene uncertain. The CDR3 has 13 amino acids. Germline loops: CDR1 LNHDA, CDR2 SQIVND (reference sequence). CDR3 sequence: CASSSLVVNEQSF. In DNA, the CDR3 is TGTGCCAGTTCAAGTCTAGTAGTCAATGAGCAGTCCTTC.

In this sample, this clonotype is medium-sized (0.01 to 0.1%). The chain is built from TRBV29-1 and TRBJ2-7; possibly TRBD1 or TRBD2 for D (6 bases each). The CDR3 has 14 residues. The V end lost 6 bases, the J end lost 1 base, and 16 bases lay between the germline ends. Germline V gene data show CDR1 as SQVTM and CDR2 as ANQGSEA. CDR3 nucleotide sequence: TGCAGCGTAAAGAAACAGGGAGGTTCCTACGAGCAGTACTTC. This translates into CSVKKQGGSYEQYF.

This clonotype is labeled as medium-sized. The chain joins TRBV20-1 to TRBJ1-3, with 8 bases matching TRBD1. CDR1 is DFQATT, CDR2 SNEGSKA, per germline (reference sequence). J was trimmed by 5 bases and V by 6 bases; bases with no gene match: 9. This CDR3 comprises 14 residues. As DNA, the CDR3 is TGCAGTGCCAGTGACAGGGGTATTAGAAACACCATATATTTT. Protein: CSASDRGIRNTIYF.

This clonotype was seen only a few times. This is likely a read error, given that the CDR3 carries no conserved phenylalanine or tryptophan at its end. The V gene is TRBV14, the J gene TRBJ2-1, with TRBD1 matching over 10 bases. CDR1 and CDR2 (germline): SGHDN, FVKESK. After removal of 1 base from V and 8 bases from J, the junction contained 2 bases not matched to a gene. The CDR3 is 14 residues long. The CDR3 spells CASSQGTGGDEQFL. The CDR3 DNA reads TGTGCCAGCAGCCAAGGGACAGGGGGGGATGAGCAGTTCCTC.

The chain couples TRBV9 to TRBJ2-3, with D possibly being TRBD1 or TRBD2 (6 bases each). Trimming took off 3 bases at V and 3 bases at J, with 14 bases between the two ends. This CDR3 is built from 15 residues. Looked up from germline, CDR1 is SGDLS and CDR2 is YYNGEE. The chain's CDR3 is CASSARGARTDTQYF. Here the CDR3 DNA reads TGTGCCAGCAGCGCTAGGGGGGCGAGGACAGATACGCAGTATTTT.

This clonotype appeared a single time. This may come from a read error, since a much larger clone is one base off. The J gene is TRBJ2-2, the V gene TRBV19, with 7 bases identical to TRBD1. CDR3 length equals 15 residues. CDR1 and CDR2 from the germline V gene are LNHDA and SQIVND (reference sequence). J lost 2 bases, V lost 4 bases, and 4 bases had no gene match. CDR3 amino acids: CASSTQGVNTGELFF. The CDR3 DNA reads TGTGCCAGTAGTACCCAGGGGGTAAACACCGGGGAGCTGTTTTTT.

This clonotype was seen at least ten times. The rearrangement joins TRBV4-1 to TRBJ1-1; maybe TRBD1 (5 bases). Germline CDR1 MGHRA, CDR2 YSYEKL. V was clipped by 4 bases and J by 4 bases, with 10 bases between them. This CDR3 is built from 13 residues. This chain's CDR3 is CASSPGTLTEAFF. In DNA form, the CDR3 reads TGCGCCAGCAGCCCGGGGACCCTCACTGAAGCTTTCTTT.

The chain recombines TRBV3-1 with TRBJ2-7; D remains ambiguous. The CDR3 is made up of 11 amino acids. Germline V gene data show CDR1 as LGHDT and CDR2 as YNNKEL (reference sequence). Trimming pared 1 base from V and 4 bases from J, leaving 2 bases between. The DNA of the CDR3 is TGTGCCAGCAGCCAAGGGTACGAGCAGTACTTC. Amino acids: CASSQGYEQYF.

This clonotype is medium-sized within its sample. V is TRBV7-8 and J is TRBJ1-5, with D hard to call. The germline V gene encodes CDR1 SGHVS and CDR2 FQNEAQ. CDR3 size: 13 residues. Trimming took off 1 base at V and 5 bases at J, with 6 bases between the two ends. CDR3 residues: CASSLGGYQPQHF. The CDR3 nucleotides read TGTGCCAGCAGCTTAGGAGGATATCAGCCCCAGCATTTT.

Remarks on this clonotype: Germline and junction disagree at one end, which may indicate a read error. This sequence joins TRBV5-4 and TRBJ1-2; no clear D gene. The CDR3 has 14 residues. Germline assignment: CDR1 SGHNT and CDR2 YYREEE (reference sequence). CDR3 loop: CARSSGGRSYGYTF. The CDR3 region has the DNA TGTGCCAGAAGCTCCGGAGGGCGCAGCTATGGCTACACCTTC.

This clonotype is classed as medium-sized. The J gene is TRBJ2-7, the V gene TRBV6-1; D not resolved. This CDR3 is 14 amino acids long. CDR1 and CDR2 from the germline V gene are MNHNS and SASEGT. Deletions cut 8 bases from V and 2 bases from J, with 16 bases between. Here the CDR3 reads CASGIRFGAYEQYF. The CDR3 DNA reads TGTGCCAGCGGGATCAGATTTGGGGCCTACGAGCAGTACTTC.

In its sample, this clonotype is medium-sized. The rearrangement joins TRBV27 to TRBJ1-1, with a weak D call TRBD1 (5 bases). Trimming stripped 6 bases from V and 4 bases from J, with 15 bases between. The length of the CDR3 is 14 residues. The germline V gene encodes CDR1 MNHEY and CDR2 SMNVEV (reference sequence). In DNA form, the CDR3 reads TGTGCCAGCAGCACAGGACGGTATGGCACTGAAGCTTTCTTT. Its protein is CASSTGRYGTEAFF.

This clonotype showed up just a few times. One junction end does not reproduce the germline sequence, and a read error may be involved. This chain's CDR3 is CAGSSSGRAAGYNEQFF. In nucleotides, the CDR3 is TGTGCCGGCAGCTCGAGCGGGAGGGCCGCGGGTTACAATGAGCAGTTCTTC. The chain employs TRBV7-6 and TRBJ2-1, with 10 bases lining up with TRBD2. The CDR3 totals 17 residues. Germline lookup yields CDR1 SGHVS and CDR2 FNYEAQ. Using reference TRBV7-6 and TRBJ2-1 for the parts outside the CDR3, the full variable domain is GAGVSQSPRYKVTKRGQDVALRCDPISGHVSLYWYRQALGQGPEFLTYFNYEAQQDKSGLPNDRFSAERPEGSISTLTIQRTEQRDSAMYRCAGSSSGRAAGYNEQFFGPGTRLTVL.

In this sample, this clonotype is medium-sized. CDR3 protein: CASSLGHEQFF. CDR3 sequence (DNA): TGTGCCAGCAGTTTAGGGCATGAGCAGTTCTTC. This chain links TRBV28 with TRBJ2-1; no reliable D call. This CDR3 has 11 residues. Trimming took 2 bases from V and 8 from J, leaving 4 bases between them. The germline V gene has CDR1 MDHEN and CDR2 SYDVKM.

Judged by abundance, this clonotype is medium-sized. The chain links TRBV7-6 to TRBJ2-3, with a weak D call TRBD2 (5 bases). The length of the CDR3 is 13 residues. Germline CDR1 reads SGHVS; CDR2 reads FNYEAQ. Trimming stripped 2 bases from V and 6 bases from J, with 9 bases between. The CDR3 region is CASSLSLADTQYF. The CDR3 bases are TGTGCCAGCAGCTTAAGCTTAGCGGATACGCAGTATTTT.

This clonotype counts as medium-sized. The gene calls are TRBV7-2 and TRBJ2-7; a weak D match, TRBD1 (6 bases). This CDR3 comprises 14 residues. Trimming removed 5 bases at V and 6 bases at J, with 17 bases between. CDR1 SGHTA and CDR2 FQGNSA come from the germline V gene. CDR3 in amino acids: CASSPSRGSREQYF. DNA of the CDR3: TGTGCCAGCAGCCCATCCAGGGGTTCACGCGAGCAGTACTTC.

For this clonotype: This clone may be a read error of a much larger clone one base away. The chain uses TRBV7-9 and TRBJ1-4; D is perhaps TRBD1 (5 bases). Trimming took off 7 bases at V and 3 bases at J, with 12 bases between the two ends. This CDR3 has 14 residues. Germline CDR1 reads SEHNR; CDR2 reads FQNEAQ (reference sequence). CDR3 sequence (DNA): TGTGCCAGCATCTTCCAGGGAGCTAATGAAAAACTGTTTTTT. It is translated as CASIFQGANEKLFF.

V and J are TRBV28 and TRBJ2-6; D tentatively fits TRBD1 or TRBD2 (5 bases each). This CDR3 has 17 amino acids. CDR1 and CDR2 from the germline V gene are MDHEN and SYDVKM. The ends were cut back, 6 bases at V and 4 bases at J, with 19 bases in the middle. CDR3 DNA: TGTGCCAGCAGCTATCCGGGACCTTTGGGCGGGGCCAACGTCCTGACTTTC. Translated, it gives CASSYPGPLGGANVLTF.

This clonotype showed up many times. This chain connects TRBV24-1 to TRBJ2-2; TRBD2 might be the D (6 bases). The CDR3 loop spans 14 amino acids. Germline-derived CDR1 and CDR2 are KGHDR and SFDVKD. Trimming pared 9 bases from V and 0 bases from J, leaving 10 bases between. Here the CDR3 reads CATRGTANTGELFF. The CDR3 nucleotides are TGTGCCACCCGGGGGACGGCGAACACCGGGGAGCTGTTTTTT.